The clone carrying this T cell receptor beta chain has a count of ten or more. The antigen remains unidentified. The CDR3 has 14 residues. Germline CDR1 and CDR2: SNHLY and FYNNEI. Deletions cut 7 bases from V and 3 bases from J, with 13 bases between. The sample originates from a study of spatial heterogeneity in lung cancer. Study context: Fewer alpha-chain than beta-chain sequences were consistently detected.

TCRdb passed the 5' RACE reads through MiXCR, listing each CDR3 protein once. Of some 80,000 distinct CDR3 sequences in the sample, under 8.5% are singletons; the top ten hold almost 7%. Study results and caveats: More often at tumor resection than at routine follow-up, ubiquitous expanded tumor TCRs were detected in the blood.

Time point noted: sample taken at primary tumor resection. No cell sorting; template was whole RNA from tumor, lung tissue or PBMC. The chain couples TRBV2 to TRBJ2-1; perhaps TRBD1 as D (7 bases). The sequences come from PBMCs, collected at surgery. The receptor comes from a male donor with early-stage non-small cell lung cancer. The CDR3 region has the DNA TGTGCCAGCACGGCGGGACAGAGCTACAATGAGCAGTTCTTC. Translated, it gives CASTAGQSYNEQFF.